The 22 T cell receptor beta chains below come from one sample, sequenced in a study of blood T cell repertoires in COVID-19. Profiled with immunoSEQ multiplex PCR; TCRdb holds only in-frame clones, not every one. The sample lists 140,000 to 150,000 clones; about 90% were seen once. Source material: peripheral blood. Receptors were obtained from a woman aged 45-65 years with acute or convalescent COVID-19.

This clone occurred once. One end of the junction fails to match germline, which may point to a read error. This sequence joins TRBV18 and TRBJ1-3, with 10 bases matching TRBD1. Germline V gene sequence: CDR1 KGHSH, CDR2 LQKENI. CDR3 length equals 15 residues. The DNA of the CDR3 is TGTGCCGGCTCAAGGGGACAGGGGACCGGAAACACCATATATTTT. It is translated as CAGSRGQGTGNTIYF.

The rearrangement uses TRBV12-3 or TRBV12-4 and TRBJ1-5; weak D call: TRBD1 (5 bases). The CDR3 consists of 13 residues. V shed 2 bases and J shed 6 bases, with 8 bases lying between them. CDR3 sequence: CASSLRQGQPQHF. The CDR3 nucleotides are TGTGCCAGCAGTTTAAGGCAGGGTCAGCCCCAGCATTTT.

The rearrangement links TRBV13 to TRBJ2-2, with D unclear. The germline V gene has CDR1 PRHDT and CDR2 FYEKMQ (reference sequence). CDR3 length: 12 residues. The germline V and J ends were trimmed by 5 bases and 5 bases, with 6 bases remaining between them. CDR3 sequence (DNA): TGTGCCAGCAGCCTCGGTACCGGGGAGCTGTTTTTT. This translates into CASSLGTGELFF. Full variable domain (missing parts from reference TRBV13 and TRBJ2-2): AAGVIQSPRHLIKEKRETATLKCYPIPRHDTVYWYQQGPGQDPQFLISFYEKMQSDKGSIPDRFSAQQFSDYHSELNMSSLELGDSALYFCASSLGTGELFFGEGSRLTVL.

This clone has a single count. The CDR3 protein is CASSIDLWQGANQPQHF. DNA for the CDR3: TGTGCCAGTAGTATAGATCTTTGGCAGGGGGCCAATCAGCCCCAGCATTTT. The chain couples TRBV19 to TRBJ1-5; 8 positions agree with TRBD1. Per germline, CDR1 LNHDA and CDR2 SQIVND (reference sequence). Trimming removed 0 bases from V and 3 bases from J; junction bases left unmatched: 7. This CDR3 has 17 amino acids.

V usage is TRBV7-9 and J usage is TRBJ2-7; a possible D gene is TRBD2 (7 bases). V lost 4 bases and J lost 2, with 21 bases in between. Germline lookup yields CDR1 SEHNR and CDR2 FQNEAQ (reference sequence). This CDR3 spans 17 amino acids. The CDR3 DNA sequence: TGTGCCAGCAGCTCAGGGGTAGAGGTAGCGGGTACCTACGAGCAGTACTTC. Protein product: CASSSGVEVAGTYEQYF.

The gene calls are TRBV9 and TRBJ1-6, with a weak D call TRBD1 (6 bases). The V and J ends lost 0 bases and 14 bases respectively, with 12 bases between them. The germline V gene has CDR1 SGDLS and CDR2 YYNGEE. This CDR3 has 13 residues. For the CDR3, the DNA is TGTGCCAGCAGCGTAGGACAGGCTGAGGCCCTCCACTTT. This translates into CASSVGQAEALHF. Looking up the rest from reference TRBV9 and TRBJ1-6 gives the full variable domain: DSGVTQTPKHLITATGQRVTLRCSPRSGDLSVYWYQQSLDQGLQFLIQYYNGEERAKGNILERFSAQQFPDLHSELNLSSLELGDSALYFCASSVGQAEALHFGNGTRLTVT.

The chain combines TRBV6-5 with TRBJ2-7; TRBD1 is a possible D gene (6 bases). There are 15 residues in the CDR3. In germline, CDR1 is MNHEY, CDR2 SVGAGI. The V end lost 4 bases, the J end lost 5 bases, and 18 bases lay between the germline ends. The CDR3 spells CASSWLAGARNEQYF. The CDR3 DNA reads as TGTGCCAGCAGTTGGCTCGCAGGGGCTAGGAACGAGCAGTACTTC.

CDR3 DNA: TGCAGCGTTGCTTATTCGCAGATGGATCAGCCCCAGCATTTT. It encodes CSVAYSQMDQPQHF. The V gene is TRBV29-1, the J gene TRBJ1-5; D not resolved. V was trimmed by 4 bases and J by 5 bases, leaving 15 bases between them. This CDR3 spans 14 amino acids. CDR1 and CDR2 from the germline V gene are SQVTM and ANQGSEA.

The chain recombines TRBV18 with TRBJ1-2; 8 bases map to TRBD1. The V gene's germline CDR1 is KGHSH and CDR2 LQKENI. The V segment lost 5 bases and the J segment 6 bases; nucleotides outside the gene matches: 2. The CDR3 contains 12 residues. The CDR3 sequence: CASSVTGDGYTF. The CDR3 region has the DNA TGTGCCAGCTCAGTGACAGGGGATGGCTACACCTTC.

This clone turned up a few times. The chain carries TRBV6-5 and TRBJ2-7; TRBD2 aligns across 14 bases. The length of the CDR3 is 13 residues. V lost 6 bases, J lost 7 bases, and 2 bases stayed unmatched. Germline CDR1 MNHEY, CDR2 SVGAGI. The DNA for the CDR3 is TGTGCCAGCAGCGGACTAGCGGGAGGTGAGCAGTACTTC. Amino acid sequence: CASSGLAGGEQYF.

The chain has TRBV2 and TRBJ1-2; 7 nucleotides match TRBD1. From germline, CDR1 is SNHLY and CDR2 FYNNEI. The V and J ends lost 8 bases and 7 bases, in that order; junction bases with no gene match: 7. This CDR3 comprises 12 residues. CDR3: CASDRDFGGYTF. In nucleotides, the CDR3 is TGTGCCAGCGACAGGGATTTTGGTGGCTACACCTTC.

The V call is TRBV10-3, the J call TRBJ2-1; TRBD2 matches at 10 bases. Germline lookup yields CDR1 ENHRY and CDR2 SYGVKD. The CDR3 has 15 residues. V dropped 6 bases and J dropped 7; count of bases not matched to a gene: 9. CDR3 in DNA: TGTGCCATCAGCACGCCCAGCGGGAGGGGGAATGAGCAGTTCTTC. Translation: CAISTPSGRGNEQFF.

This clone was seen just once. The CDR3 loop reads CASSHDAAPYGYTF. The CDR3 DNA reads as TGTGCCAGCAGCCATGACGCGGCCCCGTATGGCTACACCTTC. The V call is TRBV4-2, the J call TRBJ1-2; no definite D call. The CDR3 covers 14 residues. Between the trimmed V and J ends, which lost 3 bases and 5 bases, there was a span of 13 bases. Per germline, CDR1 LGHNA and CDR2 YNFKEQ.

J is TRBJ1-4 and V is TRBV6-5; 7 positions match TRBD1. Germline-derived CDR1 and CDR2 are MNHEY and SVGAGI. CDR3 length: 15 amino acids. The junction had 9 bases not matched to a gene; V was cut back by 6 bases and J by 5 bases. The CDR3 DNA sequence: TGTGCCAGCAGACCTCCGACAGGGTTAAATGAAAAACTGTTTTTT. This sequence encodes CASRPPTGLNEKLFF.

V gene TRBV2 combines with J gene TRBJ2-7; the D gene is possibly TRBD2 (7 bases). The germline V gene encodes CDR1 SNHLY and CDR2 FYNNEI. The germline V and J ends were trimmed by 8 bases and 0 bases, with 20 bases remaining between them. The CDR3 loop spans 16 amino acids. CDR3 region: CASYGGGFLPSYEQYF. The CDR3 DNA is TGTGCCAGCTATGGCGGGGGCTTTCTACCCTCCTACGAGCAGTACTTC.

V is TRBV6-6 and J is TRBJ1-5; 11 bases are shared with TRBD1. Germline values: CDR1 MNHNY, CDR2 SVGAGI (reference sequence). Trimming removed 5 bases from V and 1 base from J; junction bases left unmatched: 4. This CDR3 is 16 amino acids long. The CDR3 sequence is CASSPGDRGSNQPQHF. CDR3 nucleotides: TGTGCCAGCAGTCCAGGGGACAGGGGGAGCAATCAGCCCCAGCATTTT.

Regarding this clone: Other DNA variants within this sample encode the same CDR3. The J gene is TRBJ2-3, the V gene TRBV9, with a possible D match to TRBD2 (5 bases). Trimming took off 0 bases at V and 6 bases at J, with 8 bases between the two ends. The CDR3 consists of 13 residues. CDR1 is SGDLS, CDR2 YYNGEE, per germline. The CDR3 loop reads CASSVASPDTQYF. For the CDR3, the DNA is TGTGCCAGCAGCGTAGCTAGCCCCGATACGCAGTATTTT.

This clone has a handful of counts. The CDR3: CASSIGLAGVGNEQFF. The CDR3 DNA reads as TGTGCCAGTAGTATAGGGCTAGCGGGAGTGGGGAATGAGCAGTTCTTC. The chain has TRBV19 and TRBJ2-1; TRBD2 matches at 10 bases. Germline assignment: CDR1 LNHDA and CDR2 SQIVND (reference sequence). Trimming cost V 1 base and J 7 bases; bases outside gene matches: 7. This CDR3 comprises 16 residues.

In the case of this clone: The same CDR3 arises from other DNA sequences in this sample as well. The rearrangement links TRBV12-3 or TRBV12-4 to TRBJ2-1; no reliable D call. Trimming took 1 base from V and 7 from J, leaving 8 bases between them. The CDR3 length is 13 residues. CDR3 sequence reads: CASSLGASNEQFF. The CDR3 region has the DNA TGTGCCAGCAGTTTAGGAGCGAGTAATGAGCAGTTCTTC.

The chain recombines TRBV2 with TRBJ1-6; no clear D gene. The CDR3 length is 15 residues. Trimming cost V 5 bases and J 0 bases, with 8 bases left between them. Germline V CDR1 and CDR2: SNHLY, FYNNEI. The CDR3 DNA follows: TGTGCCAGCAGTCCGCGGAGCTCCTATAATTCACCCCTCCACTTT. This gives the protein CASSPRSSYNSPLHF. Drawing the rest from reference TRBV2 and TRBJ1-6, the complete variable domain is EPEVTQTPSHQVTQMGQEVILRCVPISNHLYFYWYRQILGQKVEFLVSFYNNEISEKSEIFDDQFSVERPDGSNFTLKIRSTKLEDSAMYFCASSPRSSYNSPLHFGNGTRLTVT.

The chain combines TRBV19 with TRBJ1-1; a possible D gene is TRBD1 (5 bases). The V gene's germline CDR1 is LNHDA and CDR2 SQIVND (reference sequence). The V and J ends lost 3 bases and 0 bases respectively, with 14 bases between them. This CDR3 is 16 amino acids long. Here the CDR3 DNA reads TGTGCCAGTAGTATCTGGGGGGTGAAGATGAACACTGAAGCTTTCTTT. This codes for CASSIWGVKMNTEAFF.

The chain couples TRBV7-2 to TRBJ2-3; 10 bases are shared with TRBD2. V dropped 3 bases and J dropped 5; count of bases not matched to a gene: 8. CDR1 is SGHTA and CDR2 is FQGNSA in the germline V gene. The CDR3 covers 16 residues. The CDR3 protein is CASSFSGGALGDTQYF. In DNA form, the CDR3 reads TGTGCCAGCAGCTTCAGCGGGGGGGCCTTGGGAGATACGCAGTATTTT.